These 15 T cell receptor beta chains share one sample of origin, sequenced in a study of cytomegalovirus exposure and HLA in healthy donors. The PCR employed 60 Vbeta primers together with 13 Jbeta primers. Produced via immunoSEQ multiplex PCR; TCRdb's table is partial and in-frame only. The table includes 150,000 to 200,000 clones, 72% detected once. The sample consisted of PBMCs. These receptors all come from a human donor in good health.

This rearrangement joins TRBV9 to TRBJ1-3; TRBD1 is a possible D gene (5 bases). V was trimmed by 0 bases and J by 0 bases, leaving 19 bases between them. This CDR3 has 19 amino acids. Germline V gene data show CDR1 as SGDLS and CDR2 as YYNGEE. In DNA, the CDR3 is TGTGCCAGCAGCGTAGTAGAAGTACAGGACCCCATCTCTGGAAACACCATATATTTT. This sequence encodes CASSVVEVQDPISGNTIYF.

This chain joins TRBV5-1 and TRBJ1-2; D gene uncertain. CDR3 length: 12 amino acids. Trimming shortened V by 4 bases and J by 3 bases, and 7 bases separated the two germline ends. CDR1 and CDR2 (germline): SGHRS, YFSETQ. CDR3 loop: CASSEGDYGYTF. As DNA, the CDR3 is TGCGCCAGCAGCGAAGGAGACTATGGCTACACCTTC.

The chain uses TRBV7-2 and TRBJ2-1; 8 bases map to TRBD1. Per the germline V gene, CDR1 is SGHTA and CDR2 is FQGNSA. The CDR3 spans 16 residues. The V gene end was trimmed by 5 bases and the J gene end by 7 bases; junction bases not matched to a gene: 13. The CDR3 DNA reads TGTGCCAGCAGCAACCTCGGGCAGGGGGCAGGGAATGAGCAGTTCTTC. This codes for CASSNLGQGAGNEQFF.

This clone was seen a single time. The rearrangement joins TRBV6-5 to TRBJ2-7; D remains ambiguous. Per the germline V gene, CDR1 is MNHEY and CDR2 is SVGAGI. The V gene lost 0 bases and the J gene lost 3 bases, with 9 bases spanning the gap. This CDR3 has 14 amino acids. The CDR3, as DNA: TGTGCCAGCAGTTACTCACTCACGGGCTACGAGCAGTACTTC. This sequence encodes CASSYSLTGYEQYF.

This rearrangement joins TRBV7-3 to TRBJ1-1; D perhaps matches TRBD1 (6 bases). CDR3 length: 16 residues. V was clipped by 0 bases and J by 0 bases, with 11 bases between them. Germline V gene lookup returns CDR1 SGHTA and CDR2 FQGTGA. In nucleotides, the CDR3 is TGTGCCAGCAGCTTAACCCCAGGGGCGATGAACACTGAAGCTTTCTTT. Translation gives CASSLTPGAMNTEAFF.

V gene TRBV30 combines with J gene TRBJ1-3; no firm D call. The V end lost 3 bases, the J end lost 2 bases, and 11 bases lay between the germline ends. CDR1 GTSNPN and CDR2 SVGIG come from the germline V gene (reference sequence). This CDR3 has 14 residues. The CDR3: CAWRSLEAGNTIYF. In DNA form, the CDR3 reads TGTGCCTGGAGAAGCCTAGAGGCTGGAAACACCATATATTTT.

V gene TRBV11-2 combines with J gene TRBJ2-5, with 8 bases fitting TRBD1. The V gene end was trimmed by 1 base and the J gene end by 5 bases; junction bases not matched to a gene: 6. The CDR3 totals 15 residues. Looked up from germline, CDR1 is SGHAT and CDR2 is FQNNGV. The CDR3 reads CASSLGPGGQETQYF. CDR3 sequence (DNA): TGTGCCAGCAGCTTAGGGCCAGGGGGCCAGGAGACCCAGTACTTC.

The chain employs TRBV15 and TRBJ2-7; maybe TRBD1 (6 bases). Trimming stripped 4 bases from V and 2 bases from J, with 15 bases between. This CDR3 comprises 15 residues. Germline-derived CDR1 and CDR2 are LNHNV and YYDKDF (reference sequence). Here the CDR3 DNA reads TGTGCCACCAGCACTTACCGGGACACTACCTACGAGCAGTACTTC. It translates to CATSTYRDTTYEQYF.

The rearrangement uses TRBV29-1 and TRBJ1-5; possible D gene TRBD1, 6 bases. Deletions cut 6 bases from V and 4 bases from J, with 10 bases between. There are 12 residues in the CDR3. Per germline, CDR1 SQVTM and CDR2 ANQGSEA. The CDR3 coding sequence is TGCAGCGTCGGACAGCTAAATCAGCCCCAGCATTTT. Its protein is CSVGQLNQPQHF. The full variable domain, rest sourced from reference TRBV29-1 and TRBJ1-5, is SAVISQKPSRDICQRGTSLTIQCQVDSQVTMMFWYRQQPGQSLTLIATANQGSEATYESGFVIDKFPISRPNLTFSTLTVSNMSPEDSSIYLCSVGQLNQPQHFGDGTRLSIL.

This chain joins TRBV12-5 and TRBJ2-7, with TRBD1 as a possible D gene (5 bases). Trimming took 5 bases from V and 2 from J, leaving 13 bases between them. Germline CDR1 is LGHNT and CDR2 is FRNRAP. CDR3 length equals 14 residues. The DNA of the CDR3 is TGTGCTAGTGGTGACCGGACACTTGCCTACGAGCAGTACTTC. Translated, it gives CASGDRTLAYEQYF.

The chain employs TRBV14 and TRBJ2-4; 8 bases fit TRBD1. This CDR3 comprises 16 residues. Germline CDR1 SGHDN, CDR2 FVKESK. Germline trimming cut 1 base from V and 3 bases from J; bases unmatched to any gene: 5. The CDR3 nucleotides read TGTGCCAGCAGCCAAGGCTCAGGGGGCAGCAAAAACATTCAGTACTTC. It specifies CASSQGSGGSKNIQYF.

This chain links TRBV7-9 with TRBJ1-4; 8 nucleotides match TRBD1. The CDR3 has 14 residues. After removal of 6 bases from V and 7 bases from J, the junction contained 7 bases not matched to a gene. The germline V gene has CDR1 SEHNR and CDR2 FQNEAQ (reference sequence). CDR3 sequence (DNA): TGTGCCAGCAGTCCCGGGACAGGCGGTGAAAAACTGTTTTTT. Encoded protein: CASSPGTGGEKLFF.

The chain carries TRBV30 and TRBJ2-7, with TRBD1 as a possible D gene (5 bases). The CDR3 sequence is 13 residues long. Germline CDR1 and CDR2: GTSNPN and SVGIG (reference sequence). Trimming removed 2 bases from V and 2 bases from J, with 10 bases in between. Here the CDR3 DNA reads TGTGCCTGGAGTCCAGGGAAGACCTACGAGCAGTACTTC. Translated, it gives CAWSPGKTYEQYF.

Only one count was recorded for this clone. The V call is TRBV4-3, the J call TRBJ2-5; 10 positions agree with TRBD1. Losses at the gene ends were 3 bases for V and 5 bases for J; bases not matched to a gene: 3. Germline lookup yields CDR1 LGHNA and CDR2 YSLEER. The CDR3 runs 14 residues. The CDR3 reads CASSQGQGMETQYF. The CDR3 DNA is TGCGCCAGCAGCCAGGGACAGGGGATGGAGACCCAGTACTTC.

CDR3 DNA sequence: TGTGCCAGTACTCAACAGGGTACGGGCTATGGCTACACCTTC. Translating gives CASTQQGTGYGYTF. The rearrangement joins TRBV19 to TRBJ1-2, with D perhaps TRBD1 (6 bases). The CDR3 length is 14 residues. The ends were cut back, 7 bases at V and 4 bases at J, with 16 bases in the middle. Germline V gene data show CDR1 as LNHDA and CDR2 as SQIVND (reference sequence).